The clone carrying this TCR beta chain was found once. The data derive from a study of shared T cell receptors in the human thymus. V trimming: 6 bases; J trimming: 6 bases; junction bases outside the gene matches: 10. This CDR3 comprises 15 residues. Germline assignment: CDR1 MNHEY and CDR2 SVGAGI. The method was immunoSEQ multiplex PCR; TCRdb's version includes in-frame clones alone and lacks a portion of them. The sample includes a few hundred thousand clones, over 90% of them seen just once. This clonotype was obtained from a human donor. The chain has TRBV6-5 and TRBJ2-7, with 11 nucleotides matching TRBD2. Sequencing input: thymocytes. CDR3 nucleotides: TGTGCCAGCAGACCCCACGGACTAGCGGGTGGCGAGCAGTACTTC. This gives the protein CASRPHGLAGGEQYF.